This T cell receptor beta chain comes out of a study of blood T cell repertoires in COVID-19. Overall study context: The United States, Italy and Spain supplied acute and convalescent COVID-19 samples. From T cells, B-cell-depleted T cells, or PBMCs came the material, which was cDNA or gDNA.

Profiling relied on immunoSEQ multiplex PCR, and the TCRdb table lists in-frame clones only, not all of them. The sample contains roughly 160,000 clones, approximately 90% of which appear only once. This clonotype was obtained from a man aged 18 to 29 with acute or convalescent COVID-19. The sequenced material came from peripheral blood.

CDR3 sequence reads: CSASYQSNRGPRNGYTF. In DNA, the CDR3 is TGCAGTGCTAGTTACCAATCCAACAGGGGGCCAAGGAATGGCTACACCTTC. The chain is built from TRBV20-1 and TRBJ1-2; 9 bases align to TRBD1. The CDR3 consists of 17 residues. In germline, CDR1 is DFQATT, CDR2 SNEGSKA (reference sequence). V lost 3 bases to trimming and J lost 6 bases; unmatched junction nucleotides: 17.